The clone carrying this TCR beta chain was observed a single time. Its antigen is undetermined. This specimen belongs to a study of cytomegalovirus exposure and HLA in healthy donors. Study summary: About 83 million unique TCRs from HLA-typed donors made up an early data release.

The CDR3 totals 16 residues. Trimming shortened V by 8 bases and J by 0 bases, and 16 bases separated the two germline ends. Germline assignment: CDR1 MRHNA and CDR2 SNTAGT. Healthy bone marrow donors supplied every sample. Though nominally healthy at sampling, donors likely had unrecorded immune exposures. Study-wide findings and caveats: A later analysis associated 16,951 TCR beta sequences with HLA alleles at a 0.05 false discovery rate.

The study ran its PCR with 60 Vbeta and 13 Jbeta primers. The assay was immunoSEQ multiplex PCR, and TCRdb's table has in-frame clones only and misses some. The sample shows nearly 200,000 clones, roughly 83% of them seen only once. Sequencing was performed on PBMCs. The chain links TRBV6-4 to TRBJ1-4, with unresolved D. The source of this sequence is a male donor in good health and CMV-seropositive. In DNA form, the CDR3 reads TGTGCCAGCTATAGACGCGGAGGTCCAACTAATGAAAAACTGTTTTTT. Protein: CASYRRGGPTNEKLFF.